This T cell receptor (beta chain) is drawn from a study of Tregs in tolerant kidney transplant recipients. General observations from the study: Tregs expanded with activated donor B cells seemed most donor-specific. Biological reproducibility was not directly addressed, but technical replication error appeared minimal. Validation in larger populations is needed because few patients were studied.

In the case of this clone: Its antigen is still unknown.

CD4+CD25+CD127- Tregs, CD4+CD25- non-Tregs, CD4 and CD8 cells were sorted. The CDR3 has 15 amino acids. The V end lost 2 bases, the J end lost 0 bases, and 7 bases lay between the germline ends. The germline gives CDR1 LNHDA, CDR2 SQIVND (reference sequence). TCRdb's table, derived via immunoSEQ multiplex PCR, lists solely in-frame clones and lacks some. The sample shows roughly 250,000 clones, 65% to 85% of them seen only once. This chain joins TRBV19 and TRBJ2-2; D is uncertain. Sequencing input: CD4+ T cells from blood. This TCR came from a human donor in good health. The CDR3 protein is CASSITISNTGELFF. CDR3 DNA: TGTGCCAGTAGTATAACTATTTCGAACACCGGGGAGCTGTTTTTT.